The 13 T cell receptor beta chains below were found in one sample sequenced in a study of Ad26.COV2.S vaccination and SARS-CoV-2 variants. Treatment: roughly 19 received Ad26.COV2.S at low or high dose, single or two shots; about 5 received placebo; per-sample allocation not given. Each sample was drawn 63 days after the first injection (of vaccine or placebo). TCRdb's copy holds only in-frame clones and misses some; the assay was immunoSEQ multiplex PCR. The sample lists around 300,000 clones, 88% occurring once. This specimen was peripheral blood, taken in a trial of Ad26.COV2.S vaccine versus placebo. The receptors originated from a person between 18 and 65 years old who received the Ad26.COV2.S COVID-19 vaccine or a placebo.

This chain links TRBV27 with TRBJ2-7; TRBD2 is a possible D gene (5 bases). The CDR3 contains 16 residues. Germline assignment: CDR1 MNHEY and CDR2 SMNVEV (reference sequence). Trimming left V 2 bases short and J 5 bases short, with 19 bases between. This CDR3 is CASSLGGPRVSNEQYF. The CDR3 DNA reads as TGTGCCAGCAGTTTAGGAGGTCCTAGGGTTTCAAACGAGCAGTACTTC.

The CDR3, as DNA: TGTGCCAGCAGCTACCCCGGGACCAATAACTATGGCTACACCTTC. This gives the protein CASSYPGTNNYGYTF. The V and J genes are TRBV21-1 and TRBJ1-2. TRBV21-1 is shown as a pseudogene. The CDR3 extends over 15 amino acids.

The chain recombines TRBV6-5 with TRBJ2-7; a weak D match, TRBD2 (6 bases). The CDR3 contains 12 residues. Germline values: CDR1 MNHEY, CDR2 SVGAGI. Trimming shortened V by 8 bases and J by 7 bases, and 15 bases separated the two germline ends. The CDR3 is CASGLSGGEQYF. CDR3 DNA: TGTGCCAGCGGCCTAAGTGGGGGGGAGCAGTACTTC.

The chain is built from TRBV28 and TRBJ2-3; 7 bases line up with TRBD1. This CDR3 region has 14 residues. Looked up from germline, CDR1 is MDHEN and CDR2 is SYDVKM. The V and J ends lost 4 bases and 1 base, in that order; junction bases with no gene match: 2. The chain's CDR3 is CASSSDRGTDTQYF. CDR3 bases: TGTGCCAGCAGTTCCGACAGGGGCACAGATACGCAGTATTTT.

This clone was seen once. The rearrangement uses TRBV7-3 and TRBJ2-6; D gene unclear. V lost 3 bases, J lost 0 bases, and 12 bases lay in between. The CDR3 spans 17 residues. Germline lookup yields CDR1 SGHTA and CDR2 FQGTGA. This chain's CDR3 is CASSFHKGYSGANVLTF. The DNA of the CDR3 is TGTGCCAGCAGCTTCCATAAGGGTTACTCTGGGGCCAACGTCCTGACTTTC.

This clone was observed a handful of times. The genes are TRBV25-1 and TRBJ1-2; 7 nucleotides align to TRBD1. Germline V CDR1 and CDR2: MGHDK, SYGVNS. V lost 5 bases, J lost 2 bases, and 5 bases stayed unmatched. The CDR3 sequence is 14 residues long. The CDR3 spells CASSLGQVNYGYTF. The CDR3, as DNA: TGTGCCAGCAGTCTTGGACAGGTCAACTATGGCTACACCTTC.

This clone came up a few times. The chain carries TRBV20-1 and TRBJ1-6, with 10 bases lining up with TRBD1. The CDR3 consists of 14 residues. The V gene's germline CDR1 is DFQATT and CDR2 SNEGSKA (reference sequence). V lost 3 bases to trimming and J lost 8 bases; unmatched junction nucleotides: 4. The CDR3 coding sequence is TGCAGTGCTAGTGGGACAGGGGATCATTCACCCCTCCACTTT. Translating it yields CSASGTGDHSPLHF.

The rearrangement uses TRBV5-4 and TRBJ1-2; D gene ambiguous. V was shortened by 4 bases and J by 8 bases, with 12 bases between the two germline ends. The V gene's germline CDR1 is SGHNT and CDR2 YYREEE (reference sequence). The CDR3 is made up of 12 amino acids. The CDR3 DNA reads TGTGCCAGCAGCAAAGAGGGCAGGGGCTACACCTTC. Amino acids: CASSKEGRGYTF.

On this clone: Other DNA sequences in this sample translate to the same CDR3. The chain joins TRBV11-3 to TRBJ2-7, with 7 bases fitting TRBD2. V shed 3 bases and J 2 bases; nucleotides not matched to a gene: 7. The CDR3 is 15 amino acids. Germline CDR1 reads SGHNT; CDR2 reads YENEEA. CDR3 DNA sequence: TGTGCCAGCAGCTTGGCTAGCGGCGAGACCTACGAGCAGTACTTC. The encoded protein is CASSLASGETYEQYF.

This sequence joins TRBV7-6 and TRBJ1-5, with a possible D match to TRBD1 (6 bases). Trimming removed 5 bases at V and 0 bases at J, with 14 bases between. The CDR3 contains 16 residues. Germline V gives CDR1 SGHVS, CDR2 FNYEAQ. The CDR3 loop is CASSLGTLYSNQPQHF. The CDR3 DNA is TGTGCCAGCAGCCTGGGGACACTTTATAGCAATCAGCCCCAGCATTTT.

J is TRBJ2-3 and V is TRBV24-1; D gene unclear. Trimming stripped 6 bases from V and 0 bases from J, with 15 bases between. CDR1 and CDR2 (germline): KGHDR, SFDVKD. This CDR3 contains 16 residues. In DNA, the CDR3 is TGTGCCACCAGTAGTTCTAGGAGACTTAGCACAGATACGCAGTATTTT. Protein product: CATSSSRRLSTDTQYF.

The J gene is TRBJ2-2, the V gene TRBV5-1; perhaps TRBD1 as D (6 bases). The CDR3 loop spans 13 amino acids. The germline CDR1 and CDR2 sequences are SGHRS and YFSETQ. V was cut by 4 bases and J by 6 bases, with 10 bases left in between. CDR3 residues: CASSEGGSGELFF. CDR3 in DNA: TGCGCCAGCAGCGAAGGGGGTTCCGGGGAGCTGTTTTTT.

This clone was seen more than once but under ten times. The gene calls are TRBV7-2 and TRBJ2-7, with 7 bases identical to TRBD1. This CDR3 spans 16 amino acids. Trimming removed 4 bases from V and 0 bases from J; junction bases left unmatched: 9. Germline lookup yields CDR1 SGHTA and CDR2 FQGNSA. CDR3 sequence (DNA): TGTGCCAGCAGCTATTGGACAGGCCCTACCTCCTACGAGCAGTACTTC. Translated: CASSYWTGPTSYEQYF.